This T cell receptor (beta chain) was profiled in a study of CD8+ T cells in alopecia areata. The treatment denotes: oral pan-JAK inhibitor, 5-10 mg twice daily. TCR sequencing used cDNA made by reverse transcription of extracted RNA. Clones were read by immunoSEQ multiplex PCR, and TCRdb kept only the in-frame ones, dropping some. Of 85,000 to 110,000 clones in the sample, just over 85% were seen once. Germline lookup yields CDR1 MNHNS and CDR2 SASEGT. This CDR3 is 15 amino acids long. With 2 bases removed from V and 4 bases from J, the gap between germline ends came to 14 bases. The gene calls are TRBV6-1 and TRBJ1-1, with D perhaps TRBD1 (5 bases). The specimen was CD8+ T cells sorted from blood, collected around week 31, from a patient treated with tofacitinib. This clonotype originated in a human donor with alopecia areata. The CDR3 is CASSEWLGVITEAFF. CDR3 nucleotides: TGTGCCAGCAGTGAATGGCTGGGGGTGATCACTGAAGCTTTCTTT.